The sequence of this T cell receptor (beta chain) was determined in a study of blood T cell repertoires in COVID-19. For the study at large: COVID-19 samples, acute and convalescent, were from the United States, Italy and Spain. Sources were T cells, B-cell-depleted T cells, or PBMCs; the material itself was cDNA or gDNA.

V lost 5 bases to trimming and J lost 4 bases, with 14 bases between them. The CDR3 consists of 14 residues. Germline CDR1 SGHTA, CDR2 FQGNSA. Per the study methods: Counts of nucleated cells, estimated from reference gene primer amplification, were obtained. Clones were read by immunoSEQ multiplex PCR, and TCRdb kept only the in-frame ones, dropping some. The V and J calls and clone size are taken from that table; D and trimming were inferred from the DNA. The sample yields about 210,000 clones, about three quarters seen once. The sample consisted of peripheral blood. This clonotype originated in a woman in her 70s with acute or convalescent COVID-19. The chain employs TRBV7-2 and TRBJ1-2; D is undetermined. CDR3 in amino acids: CASSQGQESYGYTF. The CDR3 coding sequence is TGTGCCAGCAGCCAAGGTCAGGAAAGCTATGGCTACACCTTC.